Listed here is a single T cell receptor beta chain. Its cognate antigen has yet to be identified. Per-base quality was not reported, and no clone a single base away is much larger than it. The record originates from a study of blood T cell repertoires in COVID-19 (dated by TCRdb to the early 2020s). The study in broad terms: Samples covering the acute and convalescent phases of COVID-19 were provided by collaborators in the United States, Italy and Spain. The material from the prospective study consisted of cDNA or gDNA derived from T cells, B-cell-depleted T cells, or PBMCs. Deeply sampled blood TCRbeta repertoires from subjects exposed to, actively infected with, or recovered from COVID-19 were included in the dataset. The repertoires were made available in a free public database intended to serve as a resource for research on the immune response to SARS-CoV-2. Samples came from the ongoing ImmuneRACE study (first 160 participants) plus 1,254 subjects from 6 global collaborators. Sample metadata almost always included a de-identified subject ID, COVID-19 status, age in years and sex. Where HLA class I and class II types were available, the types were taken from metadata supplied by the sample provider, not from assay-based typing. What the study reported, not specific to this receptor: Clinical and demographic metadata were provided uncurated, with the amount varying by source and participant.

Each collaborating institution followed its own protocols to collect whole blood in K2EDTA tubes. Collaborator samples were shipped for TCRbeta analysis as frozen whole blood, isolated PBMCs, or DNA extracted from either sample type. The immunoSEQ Assay, a bias-controlled multiplex PCR, was used to amplify TCRbeta CDR3 regions from genomic DNA. The original methods were these. Within the assay, amplification of reference gene primers was used to estimate how many nucleated cells each sample contained. Sequence reads were collapsed and filtered to measure the absolute abundance of every unique TCRbeta CDR3 rearrangement. For each sample, productive Simpson clonality was calculated as the square root of Simpson's diversity index over productive rearrangements. Drawn from immuneACCESS, this table holds only the in-frame rearrangements with V and J called that TCRdb kept. Clones are partly lost; checked studies trace under half to an unresolved V gene and leave the rest unexplained. The D gene and trimming were derived from the DNA, and the V and J assignments and clone size from that table. The sample table lists about 180,000 clones, around nine tenths of them with a count of one. Clones ranked in the top ten supply approximately 0.56% of the sample.

Reading from cysteine to phenylalanine, the CDR3 counts 19 amino acids. Solely the CDR3 DNA is kept, with 57 bases framed from the first base. Taken from the germline V gene, the CDR1 and CDR2 loops are SGHNT and YENEEA. V is cut back by 2 bases and J by 2 bases, with 17 bases in the junction unmatched. The chain employs TRBV11-3 and TRBJ1-1, with 7 bases in between that match TRBD1. This clonotype was sampled from a man in his fifties or sixties with acute or convalescent COVID-19. The sequencing input was peripheral blood. The nucleotide sequence reads TGTGCCAGCAGCTTAATGAATCCGGGACAGCCCCACAAAAACACTGAAGCTTTCTTT. Its product reads: CASSLMNPGQPHKNTEAFF.